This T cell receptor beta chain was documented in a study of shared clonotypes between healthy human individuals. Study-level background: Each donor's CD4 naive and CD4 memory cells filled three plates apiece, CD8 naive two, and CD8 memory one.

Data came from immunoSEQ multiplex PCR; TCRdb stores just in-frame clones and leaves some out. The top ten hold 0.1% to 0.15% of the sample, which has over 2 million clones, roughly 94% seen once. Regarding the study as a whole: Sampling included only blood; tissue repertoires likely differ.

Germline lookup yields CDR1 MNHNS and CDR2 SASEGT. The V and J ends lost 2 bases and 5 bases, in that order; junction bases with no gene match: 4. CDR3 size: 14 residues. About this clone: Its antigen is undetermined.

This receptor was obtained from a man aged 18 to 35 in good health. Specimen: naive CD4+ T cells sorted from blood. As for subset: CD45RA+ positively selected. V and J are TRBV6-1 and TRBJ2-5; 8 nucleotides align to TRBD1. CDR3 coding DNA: TGTGCCAGCAGTGAACAGGGGGCCTCGGAGACCCAGTACTTC. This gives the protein CASSEQGASETQYF.